This section outlines one T cell receptor beta chain sequence together with its context. Its antigen is not identified. CDR1 is LGHNA, CDR2 YNFKEQ, per germline. There are 17 residues in the CDR3. The V segment lost 0 bases and the J segment 4 bases; nucleotides outside the gene matches: 5. This specimen belongs to a study of cytomegalovirus exposure and HLA in healthy donors. Both 60 Vbeta primers and 13 Jbeta primers went into the PCR. Profiling relied on immunoSEQ multiplex PCR, and the TCRdb table lists in-frame clones only, not all of them. The sample includes about 190,000 clones, 60% to 80% of them seen just once. Study-level findings and limits: A link between a missense DCLRE1C variant and TCR beta V- and J-gene trimming emerged from a later analysis.

This TCR was recovered from a woman in her twenties or thirties in good health and CMV-seropositive. The sample taken for sequencing was PBMCs. This chain uses TRBV4-2 with TRBJ2-2; 10 bases are shared with TRBD2. CDR3 loop: CASSQEPSGGATGELFF. In nucleotides, the CDR3 is TGTGCCAGCAGCCAAGAGCCAAGCGGGGGGGCCACCGGGGAGCTGTTTTTT.